One and the same sample provided the 28 T cell receptor beta chains below, sequenced in a study of response to subunit inactivated influenza vaccine. Each CDR3 protein is one row after TCRdb ran MiXCR on the RT-PCR reads. The sample contains roughly 700,000 distinct CDR3 sequences, about 15% of which appear only once. The source material was PBMCs from blood, sampled roughly 12 days after vaccination. The receptors stem from a man aged 50 or older who received an inactivated influenza vaccine.

A note on this clonotype: A read error is possible here, since a much larger clone lies one base away. The chain is built from TRBV6-2 or TRBV6-3 and TRBJ2-2; D gene ambiguous. The CDR3 totals 12 residues. CDR1 and CDR2 from the germline V gene are MNHEY and SVGEGT. V lost 4 bases to trimming and J lost 6 bases, with 6 bases between them. The CDR3 sequence is CASSSLPGELFF. The CDR3 nucleotides read TGTGCCAGCAGTTCCCTTCCCGGGGAGCTGTTTTTT.

In its sample, this clonotype was seen many times. The V call is TRBV12-3 or TRBV12-4, the J call TRBJ1-1; no firm D call. V was trimmed by 3 bases and J by 2 bases, leaving 10 bases between them. The CDR3 is 14 amino acids. CDR3 amino acids: CASSFAADNTEAFF. CDR3 nucleotides: TGTGCCAGCAGTTTCGCAGCTGATAACACTGAAGCTTTCTTT.

In its sample, this clonotype was seen a few times. The V call is TRBV2, the J call TRBJ2-2, with 8 nucleotides matching TRBD1. The germline V gene encodes CDR1 SNHLY and CDR2 FYNNEI. The junction had 2 bases not matched to a gene; V was cut back by 8 bases and J by 0 bases. CDR3 length: 14 amino acids. CDR3 sequence reads: CASPQGANTGELFF. CDR3 nucleotides: TGTGCCAGCCCACAGGGGGCGAACACCGGGGAGCTGTTTTTT.

The CDR3 DNA reads as TGTGCCAGCAGTTACCGGAGACAGTCCCCCACCGCGCAGTTCTTC. This encodes CASSYRRQSPTAQFF. This rearrangement joins TRBV6-5 to TRBJ2-1, with a tentative D call TRBD1 (5 bases). This CDR3 contains 15 residues. The V end was cut by 2 bases, the J end by 12 bases, with 20 bases between. Germline CDR1 MNHEY, CDR2 SVGAGI.

This CDR3 is CASSRPPGTYEQYF. The CDR3 DNA reads as TGTGCCAGCAGCCGTCCACCTGGGACCTACGAGCAGTACTTC. The V and J genes are TRBV28 and TRBJ2-7; D is undetermined. Trimming shortened V by 6 bases and J by 2 bases, and 14 bases separated the two germline ends. Germline assignment: CDR1 MDHEN and CDR2 SYDVKM. The CDR3 has 14 residues.

This clonotype was counted only a few times. The DNA for the CDR3 is TGCAGTGCTCCCCAAGGGGCAGGGTGGCCTTTCTTT. It codes for CSAPQGAGWPFF. This rearrangement joins TRBV20-1 to TRBJ1-1; perhaps TRBD1 as D (5 bases). From germline, CDR1 is DFQATT and CDR2 SNEGSKA (reference sequence). Trimming took 5 bases from V and 12 from J, leaving 19 bases between them. The CDR3 is 12 residues long.

This clonotype was observed at least ten times. The V gene is TRBV20-1, the J gene TRBJ2-5, with D maybe TRBD1 (6 bases). The CDR3 extends over 15 amino acids. Germline values: CDR1 DFQATT, CDR2 SNEGSKA (reference sequence). The V gene lost 4 bases and the J gene lost 2 bases, with 17 bases spanning the gap. This CDR3 is CSATGTSVSQETQYF. CDR3 nucleotide sequence: TGCAGTGCTACCGGGACATCTGTATCTCAAGAGACCCAGTACTTC.

This clonotype was detected ten times or more. This chain joins TRBV28 and TRBJ2-1; maybe TRBD1 (5 bases). The CDR3 totals 18 residues. V was shortened by 3 bases and J by 5 bases, with 23 bases between the two germline ends. Germline V lookup: CDR1 MDHEN, CDR2 SYDVKM. Here the CDR3 DNA reads TGTGCCAGCAGTTTCCCCACAGGTTTCTTGGACCTGAACAATGAGCAGTTCTTC. Amino acids: CASSFPTGFLDLNNEQFF.

This clonotype showed up many times. The rearrangement joins TRBV4-1 to TRBJ2-2; 7 bases map to TRBD2. CDR3 size: 16 residues. The germline V gene encodes CDR1 MGHRA and CDR2 YSYEKL. Germline trimming cut 1 base from V and 5 bases from J; bases unmatched to any gene: 7. The CDR3 here is CASSQVLRSGTGELFF. The CDR3 bases are TGCGCCAGCAGCCAAGTCTTGCGTAGCGGGACCGGGGAGCTGTTTTTT.

The genes are TRBV5-5 and TRBJ1-5; 7 nucleotides agree with TRBD1. Germline V gene data show CDR1 as SGHKS and CDR2 as YYEKEE (reference sequence). The CDR3 has 14 amino acids. V was clipped by 3 bases and J by 7 bases; unmatched bases: 7. The CDR3 nucleotides read TGTGCCAGCAGCTGGGGACAGACCTTACAGCCCCAGCATTTT. Amino acid sequence: CASSWGQTLQPQHF. Together with reference TRBV5-5 and TRBJ1-5, the CDR3 gives the full variable domain: DAGVTQSPTHLIKTRGQQVTLRCSPISGHKSVSWYQQVLGQGPQFIFQYYEKEERGRGNFPDRFSARQFPNYSSELNVNALLLGDSALYLCASSWGQTLQPQHFGDGTRLSIL.

About this clonotype itself: The junction and the germline gene differ at one end; a read error may be behind it. The CDR3 reads CTSREGPAPNTEAFF. In nucleotides, the CDR3 is TGTACCAGCAGGGAGGGACCGGCGCCCAACACTGAAGCTTTCTTT. The chain uses TRBV11-2 and TRBJ1-1; possibly TRBD1 for D (5 bases). The CDR3 length is 15 residues. Germline values: CDR1 SGHAT, CDR2 FQNNGV.

The rearrangement uses TRBV28 and TRBJ2-1; 7 bases map to TRBD2. The CDR3 sequence is 14 residues long. The V and J ends lost 7 bases and 9 bases, in that order; junction bases with no gene match: 12. The germline V gene encodes CDR1 MDHEN and CDR2 SYDVKM. CDR3 sequence reads: CASKVGRQGGEQFF. CDR3 nucleotides: TGTGCCAGCAAGGTCGGGAGGCAGGGTGGTGAGCAGTTCTTC.

This chain links TRBV9 with TRBJ2-7; TRBD1 aligns across 8 bases. J lost 3 bases, V lost 1 base, and 3 bases had no gene match. The germline CDR1 and CDR2 sequences are SGDLS and YYNGEE. The CDR3 sequence is 14 residues long. The CDR3 here is CASSVQGADYEQYF. The CDR3 region has the DNA TGTGCCAGCAGCGTACAGGGGGCGGACTACGAGCAGTACTTC.

This clonotype was picked up a small number of times. The CDR3 region is CSATRDVEREQYF. The CDR3 region has the DNA TGCAGTGCTACAAGGGACGTCGAACGCGAGCAGTACTTC. V gene TRBV20-1 combines with J gene TRBJ2-7; D assignment may be TRBD1 or TRBD2 (5 bases each). This CDR3 has 13 amino acids. The germline V and J ends were trimmed by 4 bases and 6 bases, with 16 bases remaining between them. Germline CDR1 is DFQATT and CDR2 is SNEGSKA (reference sequence).

V is TRBV5-6 and J is TRBJ1-2, with TRBD1 as a possible D gene (5 bases). The CDR3 contains 14 residues. V was cut by 0 bases and J by 4 bases, with 10 bases left in between. Germline V gene sequence: CDR1 SGHDT, CDR2 YYEEEE. CDR3 nucleotides: TGTGCCAGCAGCTTGGGACAGAAGGCCTATGGCTACACCTTC. This gives the protein CASSLGQKAYGYTF.

The chain joins TRBV9 to TRBJ2-1, with no clear D. The CDR3 is made up of 17 amino acids. CDR1 is SGDLS and CDR2 is YYNGEE in the germline V gene. Deletions cut 3 bases from V and 1 base from J, with 17 bases between. The CDR3 here is CASSASRGGISYNEQFF. Written as DNA, the CDR3 is TGTGCCAGCAGCGCCTCCCGTGGCGGAATATCCTACAATGAGCAGTTCTTC. The full variable domain, completed using reference TRBV9 and TRBJ2-1, is DSGVTQTPKHLITATGQRVTLRCSPRSGDLSVYWYQQSLDQGLQFLIQYYNGEERAKGNILERFSAQQFPDLHSELNLSSLELGDSALYFCASSASRGGISYNEQFFGPGTRLTVL.

This clonotype was seen only a few times. The chain recombines TRBV6-2 or TRBV6-3 with TRBJ2-3, with D perhaps matching TRBD2 (7 bases). The CDR3 totals 22 residues. V was shortened by 0 bases and J by 0 bases, with 28 bases between the two germline ends. Germline CDR1 and CDR2: MNHEY and SVGEGT. The CDR3 nucleotides read TGTGCCAGCAGTTACTCGAAAACCGCGGGGGCCCAATCGCGCTATAGCACAGATACGCAGTATTTT. This translates into CASSYSKTAGAQSRYSTDTQYF.

This clonotype was observed a few times. The CDR3, as DNA: TGTGCCACCAGTGATTTAGAGGAGCAGTTCTTC. Protein: CATSDLEEQFF. The J gene is TRBJ2-1, the V gene TRBV24-1; D is unclear. CDR1 and CDR2 (germline): KGHDR, SFDVKD. V was cut by 1 base and J by 10 bases, with 4 bases left in between. This CDR3 has 11 amino acids.

The chain has TRBV2 and TRBJ1-5; 10 bases line up with TRBD1. The V and J ends lost 6 bases and 0 bases, in that order; junction bases with no gene match: 2. The CDR3 has 15 amino acids. The germline V gene has CDR1 SNHLY and CDR2 FYNNEI. The DNA for the CDR3 is TGTGCCAGCAGCTGGGACAGGGGTAGCAATCAGCCCCAGCATTTT. Translated, it gives CASSWDRGSNQPQHF.

For this clonotype: This sequence may be a read error, since a much larger clone differs from it by one base. The chain carries TRBV7-3 and TRBJ2-1; the D gene is possibly TRBD1 (5 bases). This CDR3 spans 13 amino acids. Trimming cost V 5 bases and J 10 bases, with 15 bases left between them. Germline-derived CDR1 and CDR2 are SGHTA and FQGTGA. The CDR3 nucleotides read TGTGCCAGCAGCCCGGACACACGCCAGGAGCAGTTCTTC. Translation: CASSPDTRQEQFF.

The rearrangement links TRBV5-1 to TRBJ2-1, with 11 bases that match TRBD2. The germline V gene encodes CDR1 SGHRS and CDR2 YFSETQ. This CDR3 is built from 19 residues. With V trimmed by 0 bases and J by 3 bases, 11 bases remained unmatched. The CDR3 DNA follows: TGCGCCAGCAGCTTGGTCGGGCTCCGCGGGACTAGCGGCTACAATGAGCAGTTCTTC. Translation: CASSLVGLRGTSGYNEQFF.

The chain uses TRBV7-9 and TRBJ1-2; a weak D match, TRBD1 (5 bases). The germline V and J ends were trimmed by 1 base and 8 bases, with 8 bases remaining between them. Germline V gene lookup returns CDR1 SEHNR and CDR2 FQNEAQ (reference sequence). The CDR3 totals 12 residues. This CDR3 reads CASSLDQGGYTF. CDR3 sequence (DNA): TGTGCCAGCAGCTTAGATCAGGGCGGCTACACCTTC.

The chain carries TRBV5-8 and TRBJ1-1; no reliable D call. The CDR3 loop spans 14 amino acids. In germline, CDR1 is SGHTS, CDR2 YDEGEE. Between the trimmed V and J ends, which lost 6 bases and 0 bases, there was a span of 12 bases. CDR3 coding DNA: TGTGCCAGCACCCCTAGGGCGGTGAACACTGAAGCTTTCTTT. Translating it yields CASTPRAVNTEAFF.

The chain carries TRBV9 and TRBJ2-5; unclear D gene. The CDR3 extends over 14 amino acids. Germline V gene sequence: CDR1 SGDLS, CDR2 YYNGEE. V gave up 0 bases and J gave up 7 bases, with 13 bases separating them. CDR3 region: CASSVGADEVTQYF. CDR3 DNA sequence: TGTGCCAGCAGCGTAGGGGCAGACGAAGTGACCCAGTACTTC.

This chain uses TRBV3-1 with TRBJ2-1; maybe TRBD2 (6 bases). The V gene lost 0 bases and the J gene lost 7 bases, with 16 bases spanning the gap. Per germline, CDR1 LGHDT and CDR2 YNNKEL (reference sequence). There are 16 residues in the CDR3. This chain's CDR3 is CASSQELASRVNEQFF. Written as DNA, the CDR3 is TGTGCCAGCAGCCAAGAGCTAGCGAGCCGGGTAAATGAGCAGTTCTTC.

The J gene is TRBJ2-5, the V gene TRBV20-1; D remains ambiguous. The V end lost 2 bases, the J end lost 6 bases, and 10 bases lay between the germline ends. Germline V gene lookup returns CDR1 DFQATT and CDR2 SNEGSKA (reference sequence). The CDR3 runs 12 residues. In DNA form, the CDR3 reads TGCAGTGCTAGAAAAGCATCGCAGACCCAGTACTTC. It specifies CSARKASQTQYF.

The table lists this clonotype with a few counts. The rearrangement joins TRBV5-5 to TRBJ2-1; weak D call: TRBD2 (6 bases). From germline, CDR1 is SGHKS and CDR2 YYEKEE (reference sequence). This CDR3 region has 16 residues. Trimming shortened V by 1 base and J by 7 bases, and 18 bases separated the two germline ends. This CDR3 is CASSLWAGRSSNEQFF. The DNA for the CDR3 is TGTGCCAGCAGCTTGTGGGCGGGGAGATCGTCTAATGAGCAGTTCTTC. Using reference TRBV5-5 and TRBJ2-1 for the parts outside the CDR3, the full variable domain is DAGVTQSPTHLIKTRGQQVTLRCSPISGHKSVSWYQQVLGQGPQFIFQYYEKEERGRGNFPDRFSARQFPNYSSELNVNALLLGDSALYLCASSLWAGRSSNEQFFGPGTRLTVL.

This clonotype was picked up a small number of times. The rearrangement links TRBV28 to TRBJ1-5, with TRBD1 as a possible D gene (6 bases). Germline CDR1 reads MDHEN; CDR2 reads SYDVKM. The CDR3 consists of 13 residues. Deletions cut 4 bases from V and 4 bases from J, with 8 bases between. CDR3 sequence reads: CASSSQGNQPQHF. The CDR3 DNA follows: TGTGCCAGCAGTTCACAGGGAAATCAGCCCCAGCATTTT.